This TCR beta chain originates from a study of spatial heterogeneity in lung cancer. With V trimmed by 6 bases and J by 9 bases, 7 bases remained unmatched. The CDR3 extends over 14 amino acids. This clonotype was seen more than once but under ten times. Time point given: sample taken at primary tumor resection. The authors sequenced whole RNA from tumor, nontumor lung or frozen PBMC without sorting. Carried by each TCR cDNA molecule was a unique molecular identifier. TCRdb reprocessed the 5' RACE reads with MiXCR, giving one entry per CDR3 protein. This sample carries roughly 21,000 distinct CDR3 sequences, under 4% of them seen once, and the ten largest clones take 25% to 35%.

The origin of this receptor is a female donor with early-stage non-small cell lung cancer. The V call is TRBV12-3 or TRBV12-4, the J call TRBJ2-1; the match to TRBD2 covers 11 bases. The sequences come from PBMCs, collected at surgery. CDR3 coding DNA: TGTGCCAGCAGCAGACTAGCGGGGAAGGGTGAGCAGTTCTTC. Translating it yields CASSRLAGKGEQFF.